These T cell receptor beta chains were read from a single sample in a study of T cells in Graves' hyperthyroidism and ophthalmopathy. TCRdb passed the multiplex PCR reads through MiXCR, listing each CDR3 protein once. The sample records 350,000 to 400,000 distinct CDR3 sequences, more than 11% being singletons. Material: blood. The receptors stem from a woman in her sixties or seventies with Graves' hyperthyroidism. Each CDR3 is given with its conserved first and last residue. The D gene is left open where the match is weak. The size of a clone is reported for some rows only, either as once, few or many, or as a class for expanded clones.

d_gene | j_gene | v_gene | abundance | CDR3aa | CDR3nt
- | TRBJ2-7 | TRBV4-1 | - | CASSQGRGRGLTRGNEQYF | TGCGCCAGCAGCCAAGGTCGAGGCAGGGGCCTGACCAGAGGAAACGAGCAGTACTTC
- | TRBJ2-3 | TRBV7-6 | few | CASSVEGPGDTQYF | TGTGCCAGCAGCGTGGAAGGTCCGGGTGATACGCAGTATTTT
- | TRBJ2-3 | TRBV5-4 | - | CASSLPNRDTQYF | TGTGCCAGCAGCCTCCCCAACAGAGATACGCAGTATTTT
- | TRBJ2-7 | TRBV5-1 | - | CASRRTRGFSYEQYF | TGCGCCAGCAGAAGGACCAGGGGATTCTCCTACGAGCAGTACTTC
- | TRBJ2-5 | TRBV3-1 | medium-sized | CASSHGQIQETQYF | TGTGCCAGCAGCCACGGACAGATACAAGAGACCCAGTACTTC
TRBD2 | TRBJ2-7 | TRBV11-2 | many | CASSSPHSGGGYEQYF | TGTGCCAGCAGCTCTCCCCATAGCGGGGGAGGCTACGAGCAGTACTTC
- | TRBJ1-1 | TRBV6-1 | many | CASSKWGLNTEAFF | TGTGCCAGCAGCAAATGGGGTTTGAACACTGAAGCTTTCTTT
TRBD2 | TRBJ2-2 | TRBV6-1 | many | CASRPSGSTGELFF | TGTGCCAGCAGGCCTAGCGGGAGCACCGGGGAGCTGTTTTTT
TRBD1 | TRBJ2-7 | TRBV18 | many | CASSPRDRPTYEQYF | TGTGCCAGCTCACCACGGGACAGGCCGACCTACGAGCAGTACTTC
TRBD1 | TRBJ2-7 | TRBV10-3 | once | CAISGTGRDEQYF | TGTGCCATCAGCGGGACAGGCCGGGACGAGCAGTACTTC
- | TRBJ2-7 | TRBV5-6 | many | CASSLLPGEVYEQYF | TGTGCCAGCAGCTTGCTCCCGGGAGAGGTGTACGAGCAGTACTTC
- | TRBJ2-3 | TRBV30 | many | CAWTSGTDTQYF | TGTGCCTGGACTAGCGGCACAGATACGCAGTATTTT
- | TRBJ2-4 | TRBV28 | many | CASRAPDIALAKNIQYF | TGTGCCAGCAGGGCACCCGACATCGCACTAGCCAAAAACATTCAGTACTTC
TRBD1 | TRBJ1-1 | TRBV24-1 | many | CATSDSGGPGLNTEAFF | TGTGCCACCAGTGATTCAGGGGGCCCGGGATTGAACACTGAAGCTTTCTTT
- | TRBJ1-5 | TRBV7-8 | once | CASSLARNTQHF | TGTGCCAGCAGCCTAGCTAGGAATACGCAGCATTTT
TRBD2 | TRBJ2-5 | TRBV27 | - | CASRSREAQYF | TGTGCCAGCAGGTCCCGGGAGGCCCAGTACTTC
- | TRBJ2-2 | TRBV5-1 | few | CASSFRSGGELFF | TGCGCCAGCAGCTTCCGTAGTGGCGGGGAGCTGTTTTTT
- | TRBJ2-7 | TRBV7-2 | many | CASSLGRGPVGGEQYF | TGTGCCAGCAGCTTAGGGCGGGGGCCAGTTGGTGGCGAGCAGTACTTC
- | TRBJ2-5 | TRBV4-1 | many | CASSPARRETQYF | TGCGCCAGCAGCCCGGCGAGGAGAGAGACCCAGTACTTC
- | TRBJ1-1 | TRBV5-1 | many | CASSFGGMNTEAFF | TGCGCCAGCAGCTTTGGGGGGATGAACACTGAAGCTTTCTTT
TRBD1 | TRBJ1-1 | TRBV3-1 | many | CASSQDSPDRNPEAFF | TGTGCCAGCAGCCAAGATTCCCCGGACAGGAACCCTGAAGCTTTCTTT
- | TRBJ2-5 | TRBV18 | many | CASSPPGRQETQYF | TGTGCCAGCTCACCACCGGGACGTCAAGAGACCCAGTACTTC
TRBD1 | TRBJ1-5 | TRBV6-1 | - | CASGRTGNSNQPQHF | TGTGCCAGCGGTCGGACAGGGAATAGCAATCAGCCCCAGCATTTT
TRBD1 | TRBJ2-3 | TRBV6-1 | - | CASREADRGADTQYF | TGTGCCAGCAGAGAAGCGGACAGGGGAGCCGATACGCAGTATTTT
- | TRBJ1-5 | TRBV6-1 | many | CASSDRQLYSNQPQHF | TGTGCCAGCAGTGACCGACAGCTTTATAGCAATCAGCCCCAGCATTTT
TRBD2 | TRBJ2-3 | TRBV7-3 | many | CASSRWGGRTDTQYF | TGTGCCAGCAGTAGATGGGGAGGGAGGACAGATACGCAGTATTTT
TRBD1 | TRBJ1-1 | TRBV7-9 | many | CASISGWDSQRRNTEAFF | TGTGCCAGCATTTCTGGGTGGGACAGCCAAAGGAGGAACACTGAAGCTTTCTTT
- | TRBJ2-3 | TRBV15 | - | CATSRSSSTDTQYF | TGTGCCACCAGCAGGTCCAGTAGCACAGATACGCAGTATTTT
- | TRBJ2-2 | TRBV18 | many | CASSPQGPANTGELFF | TGTGCCAGCTCACCTCAAGGACCCGCGAACACCGGGGAGCTGTTTTTT
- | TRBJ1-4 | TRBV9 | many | CASSVPRLLGGEKLFF | TGTGCCAGCAGCGTCCCGCGACTCCTAGGAGGTGAAAAACTGTTTTTT
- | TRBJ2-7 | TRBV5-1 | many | CASSLVVGLASYEQYF | TGCGCCAGCAGCTTGGTTGTGGGGCTAGCGAGTTACGAGCAGTACTTC
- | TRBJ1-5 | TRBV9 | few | CASSGAVDQPQHF | TGTGCCAGCAGCGGGGCGGTTGATCAGCCCCAGCATTTT
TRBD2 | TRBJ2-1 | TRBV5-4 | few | CASSLILARGGTSGYNEQFF | TGTGCCAGCAGCTTAATTCTTGCTAGGGGGGGGACTAGCGGGTACAATGAGCAGTTCTTC
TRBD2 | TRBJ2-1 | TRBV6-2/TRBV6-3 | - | CASSPGLAGSSYNEQFF | TGTGCCAGCAGTCCGGGACTAGCGGGGAGCTCCTACAATGAGCAGTTCTTC
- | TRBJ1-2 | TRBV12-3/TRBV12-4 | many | CASSSIYGYTF | TGTGCCAGCAGTTCGATCTATGGCTACACCTTC
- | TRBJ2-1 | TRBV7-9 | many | CASSLGGGGGRNNEQFF | TGTGCCAGCAGCTTAGGAGGAGGGGGAGGCAGGAACAATGAGCAGTTCTTC
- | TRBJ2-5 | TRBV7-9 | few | CASSFYSRTEETQYF | TGTGCCAGCAGCTTCTACTCCAGGACAGAAGAGACCCAGTACTTC
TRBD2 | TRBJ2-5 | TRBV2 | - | CASSEEGLAGEETQYF | TGTGCCAGCAGTGAAGAGGGACTAGCGGGAGAAGAGACCCAGTACTTC
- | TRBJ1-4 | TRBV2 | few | CASSEQLTNEKLFF | TGTGCCAGCAGCGAACAGCTAACTAATGAAAAACTGTTTTTT
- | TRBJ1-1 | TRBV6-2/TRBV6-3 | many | CASSYPPGRGRGTEAFF | TGTGCCAGCAGTTACCCCCCGGGTCGCGGCAGGGGCACTGAAGCTTTCTTT
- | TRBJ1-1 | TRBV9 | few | CASSVEQGKNTEAFF | TGTGCCAGCAGCGTAGAGCAGGGAAAGAACACTGAAGCTTTCTTT
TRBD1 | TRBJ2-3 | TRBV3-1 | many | CASSLRTGGDTQYF | TGTGCCAGCAGCCTCCGGACAGGGGGGGATACGCAGTATTTT
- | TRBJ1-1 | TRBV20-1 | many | CSATQTSTATEAFF | TGCAGTGCTACACAAACGTCAACGGCCACTGAAGCTTTCTTT
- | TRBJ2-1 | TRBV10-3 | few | CAISEQGGRYNEQFF | TGTGCCATCAGTGAGCAGGGCGGCAGGTACAATGAGCAGTTCTTC
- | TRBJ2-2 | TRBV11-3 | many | CASSSGLPNTGELFF | TGTGCCAGCAGCTCGGGACTGCCGAACACCGGGGAGCTGTTTTTT
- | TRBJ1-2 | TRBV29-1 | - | CSVEFPGRLYGYTF | TGCAGCGTTGAATTCCCGGGGCGCCTCTATGGCTACACCTTC
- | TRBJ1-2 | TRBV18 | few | CASSRAEFSYGYTF | TGTGCCAGCTCAAGGGCCGAGTTTTCCTATGGCTACACCTTC
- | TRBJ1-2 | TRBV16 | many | CASSQSRAGDNYGYTF | TGTGCCAGCAGCCAATCTCGGGCAGGGGATAACTATGGCTACACCTTC
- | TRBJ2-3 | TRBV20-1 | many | CSAWQGSTDTQYF | TGCAGTGCTTGGCAGGGCTCCACAGATACGCAGTATTTT